The rows below give T cell receptor beta chains drawn from one sample of a study of blood T cells in healthy people across ages. From the 5' RACE reads, TCRdb called clonotypes with MiXCR, one entry per CDR3 protein. The sample lists some 1.4 million distinct CDR3 sequences, about 40% occurring once. Material for sequencing was blood. These receptors all stem from a woman between 18 and 29 years old in good health. CDR3s include the opening cysteine and the closing phenylalanine or tryptophan. Fields, in order: D gene, clone size, J gene, V gene, CDR3 protein, CDR3 DNA. The D gene is left open where the match is weak. Clone size, where shown, is once, few, many, or a class for clones that have expanded.

. . TRBJ1-2 TRBV5-6 CASSQNSRTYGYTF TGTGCCAGCAGCCAGAACTCGCGGACCTATGGCTACACCTTC
TRBD1 . TRBJ1-2 TRBV28 CASSLLLGQGHGYTF TGTGCCAGCAGTTTACTATTGGGACAGGGCCATGGCTACACCTTC
TRBD2 . TRBJ2-7 TRBV7-2 CASSPVGSGGSGEQYF TGTGCCAGCAGCCCGGTCGGAAGCGGGGGATCGGGCGAGCAGTACTTC
TRBD1 . TRBJ2-1 TRBV4-1 CASSQTGGYEQFF TGCGCCAGCAGCCAAACAGGGGGGTATGAGCAGTTCTTC
TRBD2 . TRBJ2-7 TRBV3-1 CASSQTSVGYEQYF TGTGCCAGCAGCCAAACTAGCGTGGGCTACGAGCAGTACTTC
TRBD1 few TRBJ1-2 TRBV30 CAWSEGQYYGYTF TGTGCCTGGAGCGAGGGACAGTACTATGGCTACACCTTC
. . TRBJ2-3 TRBV6-1 CASSESTGQFPGDTQYF TGTGCCAGCAGCGAGTCCACTGGACAATTCCCCGGAGATACGCAGTATTTT
TRBD2 few TRBJ2-5 TRBV6-5 CASGGGGTQYF TGTGCCAGCGGGGGGGGTGGGACCCAGTACTTC
TRBD1 . TRBJ1-2 TRBV5-6 CASSPTPGQGNYGYTF TGTGCCAGCAGCCCAACACCGGGACAGGGAAACTATGGCTACACCTTC
. few TRBJ2-3 TRBV10-3 CAISESKRGTDTQYF TGTGCCATCAGTGAGTCGAAGCGGGGCACAGATACGCAGTATTTT
. . TRBJ2-3 TRBV12-5 CASGLVGFGPDTQYF TGTGCTAGTGGTTTGGTAGGATTCGGCCCAGATACGCAGTATTTT
. . TRBJ2-3 TRBV5-1 CASSLEPSRSSDTQYF TGCGCCAGCAGCTTGGAGCCTAGCAGATCTTCAGATACGCAGTATTTT
TRBD1 . TRBJ2-7 TRBV12-3/TRBV12-4 CASSPTGQGANPLRDEQYF TGTGCCAGCAGCCCTACGGGACAGGGGGCTAACCCTTTACGGGATGAGCAGTACTTC
. few TRBJ2-1 TRBV2 CASSDGYEQFF TGTGCCAGCAGTGATGGCTATGAGCAGTTCTTC
. . TRBJ1-2 TRBV2 CASPTGSYGYTF TGTGCCAGCCCAACAGGGAGCTATGGCTACACCTTC
TRBD1 . TRBJ2-1 TRBV25-1 CASMTGGLYNEQFF TGTGCCAGCATGACAGGGGGCCTCTACAATGAGCAGTTCTTC
. . TRBJ1-1 TRBV27 CASNPGPYTEAFF TGTGCCAGCAACCCGGGGCCATACACTGAAGCTTTCTTT
. few TRBJ2-3 TRBV28 CASKARATDTQYF TGTGCCAGCAAAGCCCGGGCCACAGATACGCAGTATTTT
TRBD1 . TRBJ2-5 TRBV5-1 CASSPGTGAPFDEQYF TGCGCCAGCAGCCCGGGTACAGGGGCCCCGTTTGATGAGCAGTACTTC
. few TRBJ2-1 TRBV11-2 CASSLATGRNNEQFF TGTGCCAGCAGCTTGGCTACCGGGAGAAACAATGAGCAGTTCTTC
. few TRBJ2-1 TRBV7-2 CASSLEGLPYNEQFF TGTGCCAGCAGCTTAGAAGGACTGCCCTACAATGAGCAGTTCTTC
TRBD2 once TRBJ2-3 TRBV12-3/TRBV12-4 CASGFHKTSGGADTQYF TGTGCCAGCGGTTTTCACAAGACTAGCGGAGGAGCAGATACGCAGTATTTT
TRBD2 . TRBJ2-1 TRBV30 CAWSVRAGVLFF TGTGCCTGGAGTGTAAGGGCGGGGGTGCTGTTCTTC
TRBD2 . TRBJ2-1 TRBV20-1 CSARAGGNNEQFF TGCAGTGCTAGAGCGGGAGGGAACAATGAGCAGTTCTTC
TRBD1 . TRBJ2-7 TRBV6-6 CASSYEAGGAGNEQYF TGTGCCAGCAGTTACGAAGCAGGGGGCGCCGGGAACGAGCAGTACTTC
. . TRBJ1-5 TRBV7-8 CASSLRQSDQPQHF TGTGCCAGCAGCTTAAGGCAGAGCGATCAGCCCCAGCATTTT
TRBD1 . TRBJ2-7 TRBV27 CASSLEQGACEQYF TGTGCCAGCAGTTTAGAACAGGGGGCTTGCGAGCAGTACTTC
TRBD1 . TRBJ1-2 TRBV7-2 CASSPGGQPNYGYTF TGTGCCAGCAGCCCGGGGGGACAGCCTAACTATGGCTACACCTTC
. once TRBJ2-1 TRBV7-2 CASSWSPGMSVGNEQFF TGTGCCAGCAGCTGGTCCCCGGGGATGTCGGTAGGCAATGAGCAGTTCTTC
. once TRBJ2-5 TRBV12-3/TRBV12-4 CASTLVLGETQYF TGTGCCAGCACCCTAGTCTTGGGGGAGACCCAGTACTTC
. . TRBJ1-1 TRBV5-1 CASSLAAGESTEAFF TGCGCCAGCAGCTTGGCGGCAGGGGAAAGCACTGAAGCTTTCTTT
TRBD2 . TRBJ2-7 TRBV20-1 CSADGLAGVEQYF TGCAGTGCCGACGGGCTAGCGGGAGTCGAGCAGTACTTC
TRBD1 . TRBJ2-3 TRBV12-3/TRBV12-4 CASTRTGAGADAQYF TGTGCCAGCACCCGGACAGGGGCGGGAGCAGATGCGCAGTATTTT
TRBD2 few TRBJ2-1 TRBV7-2 CASSLGGLVAYNEQFF TGTGCCAGCAGCTTAGGAGGACTAGTTGCCTACAATGAGCAGTTCTTC
. few TRBJ2-5 TRBV5-1 CASSLDGQKETQYF TGCGCCAGCAGCTTAGACGGACAGAAGGAGACCCAGTACTTC
. few TRBJ2-1 TRBV5-1 CASSWTDSLYNEQFF TGCGCCAGCAGCTGGACAGACAGCCTTTACAATGAGCAGTTCTTC
. few TRBJ2-7 TRBV3-1 CASSPNSLGEQYF TGTGCCAGCAGCCCAAATTCCCTCGGCGAGCAGTACTTC
. . TRBJ1-2 TRBV6-5 CASSYSRKGTYNYGYTF TGTGCCAGCAGTTACTCCAGGAAAGGGACGTATAACTATGGCTACACCTTC
. . TRBJ1-1 TRBV27 CASSPRNLGTEAFF TGTGCCAGCAGCCCCCGGAACTTGGGTACTGAAGCTTTCTTT
. . TRBJ1-2 TRBV7-9 CASSPRTYYGYTF TGTGCCAGCAGCCCAAGGACGTATTATGGCTACACCTTC
. . TRBJ1-2 TRBV6-6 CASSDSQGGGYTF TGTGCCAGCAGTGACTCGCAGGGTGGTGGCTACACCTTC
. . TRBJ2-3 TRBV7-2 CASSSERATDTQYF TGTGCCAGCAGCTCTGAGCGGGCAACAGATACGCAGTATTTT
. few TRBJ2-1 TRBV5-1 CASSLDGIYNEQFF TGCGCCAGCAGCTTGGATGGCATCTACAATGAGCAGTTCTTC
. . TRBJ2-7 TRBV20-1 CSAPVRAGHEQYF TGCAGTGCTCCGGTGCGGGCCGGGCACGAGCAGTACTTC
. . TRBJ2-1 TRBV9 CASSVGGNSYNKQFF TGTGCCAGCAGCGTAGGGGGGAATTCCTACAATAAGCAGTTCTTC
. . TRBJ2-1 TRBV12-5 CASGLRGDAYNEQFF TGTGCTAGTGGTTTGAGAGGGGATGCCTACAATGAGCAGTTCTTC
TRBD1 . TRBJ2-4 TRBV12-3/TRBV12-4 CASSLTLGTEALAKNIQYF TGTGCCAGCAGTTTAACCCTTGGGACAGAAGCTTTAGCCAAAAACATTCAGTACTTC
. once TRBJ2-5 TRBV30 CALTSSPIVAETQYF TGTGCCTTGACTAGTTCCCCAATTGTTGCGGAGACCCAGTACTTC
. . TRBJ2-7 TRBV27 CASSLSYSAYEQYF TGTGCCAGCAGTTTATCTTACAGTGCCTACGAGCAGTACTTC
. once TRBJ2-5 TRBV20-1 CSAESTGETQYF TGCAGTGCCGAGTCTACGGGGGAGACCCAGTACTTC